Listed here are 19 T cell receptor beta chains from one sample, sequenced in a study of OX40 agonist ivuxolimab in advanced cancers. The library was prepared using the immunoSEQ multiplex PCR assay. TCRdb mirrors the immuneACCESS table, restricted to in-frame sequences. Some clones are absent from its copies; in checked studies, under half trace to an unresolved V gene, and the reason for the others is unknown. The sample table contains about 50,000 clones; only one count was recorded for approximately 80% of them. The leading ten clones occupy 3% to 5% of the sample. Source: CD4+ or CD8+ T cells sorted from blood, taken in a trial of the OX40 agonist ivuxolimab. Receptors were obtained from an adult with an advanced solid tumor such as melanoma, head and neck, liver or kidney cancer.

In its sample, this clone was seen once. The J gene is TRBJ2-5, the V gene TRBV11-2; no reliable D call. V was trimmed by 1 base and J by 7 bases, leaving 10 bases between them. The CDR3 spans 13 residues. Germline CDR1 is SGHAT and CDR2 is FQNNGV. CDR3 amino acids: CASSLGLSGTQYF. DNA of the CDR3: TGTGCCAGCAGCTTAGGACTCTCGGGGACCCAGTACTTC.

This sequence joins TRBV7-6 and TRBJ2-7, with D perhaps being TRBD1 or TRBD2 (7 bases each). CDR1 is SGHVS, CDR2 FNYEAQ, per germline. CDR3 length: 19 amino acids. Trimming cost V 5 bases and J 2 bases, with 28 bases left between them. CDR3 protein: CASSAQGGAGGSSAYEQYF. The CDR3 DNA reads TGTGCCAGCAGCGCTCAGGGGGGGGCCGGCGGGAGCTCGGCCTACGAGCAGTACTTC.

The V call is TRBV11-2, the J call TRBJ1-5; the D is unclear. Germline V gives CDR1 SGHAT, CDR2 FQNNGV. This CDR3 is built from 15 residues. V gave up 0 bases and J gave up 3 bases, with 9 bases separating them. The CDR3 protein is CASSLDWQSNQPQHF. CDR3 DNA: TGTGCCAGCAGCTTAGATTGGCAGTCCAATCAGCCCCAGCATTTT.

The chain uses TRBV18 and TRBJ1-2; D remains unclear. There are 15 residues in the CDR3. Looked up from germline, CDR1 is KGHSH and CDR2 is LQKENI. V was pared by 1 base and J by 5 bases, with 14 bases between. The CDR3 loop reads CASSPLTIPEYGYTF. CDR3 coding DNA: TGTGCCAGCTCACCACTCACGATACCTGAATATGGCTACACCTTC.

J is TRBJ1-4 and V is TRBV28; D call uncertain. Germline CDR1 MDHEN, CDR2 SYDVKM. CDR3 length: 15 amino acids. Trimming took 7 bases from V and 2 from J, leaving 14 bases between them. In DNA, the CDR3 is TGTGCCAGCACCCCAGCCGGGAGGACTAATGAAAAACTGTTTTTT. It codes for CASTPAGRTNEKLFF.

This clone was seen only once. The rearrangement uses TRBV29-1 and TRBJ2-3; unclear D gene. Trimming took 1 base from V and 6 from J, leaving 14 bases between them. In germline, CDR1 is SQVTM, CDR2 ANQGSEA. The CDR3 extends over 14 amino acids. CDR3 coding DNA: TGCAGCGTTGAAGTAGGCGGATCTTGGGATACGCAGTATTTT. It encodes CSVEVGGSWDTQYF.

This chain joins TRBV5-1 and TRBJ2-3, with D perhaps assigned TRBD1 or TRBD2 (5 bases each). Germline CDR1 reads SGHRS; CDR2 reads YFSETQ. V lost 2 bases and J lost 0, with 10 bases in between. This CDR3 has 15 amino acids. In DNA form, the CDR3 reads TGCGCCAGCAGCTTAGGGGACCCGAGCACAGATACGCAGTATTTT. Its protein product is CASSLGDPSTDTQYF. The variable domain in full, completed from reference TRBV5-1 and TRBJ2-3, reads KAGVTQTPRYLIKTRGQQVTLSCSPISGHRSVSWYQQTPGQGLQFLFEYFSETQRNKGNFPGRFSGRQFSNSRSEMNVSTLELGDSALYLCASSLGDPSTDTQYFGPGTRLTVL.

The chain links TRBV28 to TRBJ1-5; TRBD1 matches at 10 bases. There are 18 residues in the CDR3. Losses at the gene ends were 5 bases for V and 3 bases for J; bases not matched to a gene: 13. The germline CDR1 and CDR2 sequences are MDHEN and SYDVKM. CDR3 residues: CASSNTPGQGEFNQPQHF. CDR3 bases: TGTGCCAGCAGTAATACTCCCGGACAGGGGGAATTCAATCAGCCCCAGCATTTT.

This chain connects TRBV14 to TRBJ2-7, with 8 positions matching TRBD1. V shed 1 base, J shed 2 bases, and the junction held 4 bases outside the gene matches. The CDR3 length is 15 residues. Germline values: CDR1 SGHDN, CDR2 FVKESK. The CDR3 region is CASSQGGTGPYEQYF. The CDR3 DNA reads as TGTGCCAGCAGCCAAGGGGGGACAGGCCCCTACGAGCAGTACTTC. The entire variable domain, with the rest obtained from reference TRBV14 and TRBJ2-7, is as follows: EAGVTQFPSHSVIEKGQTVTLRCDPISGHDNLYWYRRVMGKEIKFLLHFVKESKQDESGMPNNRFLAERTGGTYSTLKVQPAELEDSGVYFCASSQGGTGPYEQYFGPGTRLTVT.

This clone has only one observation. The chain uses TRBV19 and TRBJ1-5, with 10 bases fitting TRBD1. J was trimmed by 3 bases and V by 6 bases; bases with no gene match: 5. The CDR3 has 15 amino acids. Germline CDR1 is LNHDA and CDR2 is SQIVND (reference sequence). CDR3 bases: TGTGCCAGTAGCGAGACAGGGGGCCCCAATCAGCCCCAGCATTTT. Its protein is CASSETGGPNQPQHF.

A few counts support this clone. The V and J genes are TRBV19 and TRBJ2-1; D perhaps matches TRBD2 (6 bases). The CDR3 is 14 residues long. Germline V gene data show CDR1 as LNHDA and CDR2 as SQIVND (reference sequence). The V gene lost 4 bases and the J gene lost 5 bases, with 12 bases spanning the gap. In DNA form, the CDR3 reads TGTGCCAGTAGTAGGGGGACTCGACACAATGAGCAGTTCTTC. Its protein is CASSRGTRHNEQFF.

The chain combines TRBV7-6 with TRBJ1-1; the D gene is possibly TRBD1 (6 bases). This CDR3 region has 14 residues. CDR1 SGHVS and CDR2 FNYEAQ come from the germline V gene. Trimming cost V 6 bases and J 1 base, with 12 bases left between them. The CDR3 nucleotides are TGTGCCAGCAGTCCTTACAGGGCGAACACTGAAGCTTTCTTT. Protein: CASSPYRANTEAFF.

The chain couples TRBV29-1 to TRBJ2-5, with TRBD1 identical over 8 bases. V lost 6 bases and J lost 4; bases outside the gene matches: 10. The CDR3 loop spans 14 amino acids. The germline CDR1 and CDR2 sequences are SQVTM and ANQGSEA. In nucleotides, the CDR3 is TGCAGCGTGACACAGACAGGGGTCGGAGAGACCCAGTACTTC. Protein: CSVTQTGVGETQYF. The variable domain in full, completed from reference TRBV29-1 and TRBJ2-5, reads SAVISQKPSRDICQRGTSLTIQCQVDSQVTMMFWYRQQPGQSLTLIATANQGSEATYESGFVIDKFPISRPNLTFSTLTVSNMSPEDSSIYLCSVTQTGVGETQYFGPGTRLLVL.

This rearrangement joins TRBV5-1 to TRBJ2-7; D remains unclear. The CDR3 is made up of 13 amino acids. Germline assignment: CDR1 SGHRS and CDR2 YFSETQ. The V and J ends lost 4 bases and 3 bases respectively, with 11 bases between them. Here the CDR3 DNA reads TGCGCCAGCAGCCCTGGGTCCTACTACGAGCAGTACTTC. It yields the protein CASSPGSYYEQYF.

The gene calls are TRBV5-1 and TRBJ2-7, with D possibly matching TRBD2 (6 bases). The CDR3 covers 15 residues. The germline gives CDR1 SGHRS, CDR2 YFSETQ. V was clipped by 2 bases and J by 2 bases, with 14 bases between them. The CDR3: CASSFTRGATYEQYF. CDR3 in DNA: TGCGCCAGCAGCTTTACGCGCGGGGCCACCTACGAGCAGTACTTC.

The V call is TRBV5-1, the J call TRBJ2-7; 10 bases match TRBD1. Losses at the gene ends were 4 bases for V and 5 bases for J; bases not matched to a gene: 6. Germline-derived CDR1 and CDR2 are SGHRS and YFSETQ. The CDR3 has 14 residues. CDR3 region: CASSPLTGGDEQYF. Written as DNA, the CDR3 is TGCGCCAGCAGCCCCTTGACAGGGGGCGACGAGCAGTACTTC.

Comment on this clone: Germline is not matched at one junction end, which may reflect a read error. The CDR3 nucleotides are TGCGCCAGCAGCGTGACTAGCGGGGTGGTCAATCAGCAGTTCTTC. Translating it yields CASSVTSGVVNQQFF. The V and J genes are TRBV5-1 and TRBJ2-1; 11 bases line up with TRBD2. This CDR3 region has 15 residues. Per the germline V gene, CDR1 is SGHRS and CDR2 is YFSETQ.

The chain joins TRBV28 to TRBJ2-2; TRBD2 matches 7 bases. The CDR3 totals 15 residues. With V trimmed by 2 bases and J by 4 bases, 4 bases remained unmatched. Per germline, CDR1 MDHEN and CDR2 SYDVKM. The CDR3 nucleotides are TGTGCCAGCAGTTTAGCAGGGAGGGTCACCGGGGAGCTGTTTTTT. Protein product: CASSLAGRVTGELFF.

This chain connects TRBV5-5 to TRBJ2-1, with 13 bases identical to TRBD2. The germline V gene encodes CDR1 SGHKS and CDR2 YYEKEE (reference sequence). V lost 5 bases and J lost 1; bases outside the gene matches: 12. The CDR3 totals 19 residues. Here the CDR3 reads CASSFLLAGGPRSYNEQFF. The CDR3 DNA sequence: TGTGCCAGCAGTTTTTTACTAGCGGGAGGGCCTAGATCCTACAATGAGCAGTTCTTC.